The subject of this entry is one TCR beta chain. What this receptor recognizes is not known. Base qualities were left out, and no much larger clone turns up one base away. The data originate from a study of control samples from healthy donors and cancer patients (dated by TCRdb to the early 2020s). Library preparation employed the immunoSEQ multiplex PCR assay. The table comes from immuneACCESS by way of TCRdb, which keeps in-frame sequences with V and J called. Part of the clones is missing from these tables; in studies checked, under half for an unresolved V gene and the rest for unknown reasons. This sample holds around 130,000 clones; around 92% were observed only once. Of the sample, almost 40% falls within the top ten clones. Trimmed from V: 0 bases; trimmed from J: 5 bases; junction bases lacking a gene match: 7. Counted from cysteine to phenylalanine, this CDR3 has 16 amino acids. Here the CDR3 DNA is all that survives: 48 bases in frame from base 1. The germline V gene yields SGDLS for CDR1 and YYNGEE for CDR2.

The sequence is built from TRBV9 and TRBJ2-5, with 10 junctional bases fitting TRBD2. The specimen sequenced was blood. The clonotype was recovered from a man aged 45-65 years in good health. CDR3 region: CASSVAASGGVETQYF. The bases are TGTGCCAGCAGCGTAGCTGCAAGCGGGGGGGTTGAGACCCAGTACTTC.